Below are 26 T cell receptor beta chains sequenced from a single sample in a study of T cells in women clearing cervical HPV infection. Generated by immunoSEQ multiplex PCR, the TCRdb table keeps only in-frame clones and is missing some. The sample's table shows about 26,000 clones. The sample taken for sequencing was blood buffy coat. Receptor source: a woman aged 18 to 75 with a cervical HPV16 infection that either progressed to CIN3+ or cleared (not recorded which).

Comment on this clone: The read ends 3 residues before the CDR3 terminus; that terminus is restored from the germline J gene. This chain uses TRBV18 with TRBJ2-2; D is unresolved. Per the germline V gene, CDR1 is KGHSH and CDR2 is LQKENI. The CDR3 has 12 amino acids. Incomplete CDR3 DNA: TGTGCCAGCTCACCGGGTAGCTCGCCG. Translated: CASSPGSSP. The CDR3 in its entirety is CASSPGSSPLFF.

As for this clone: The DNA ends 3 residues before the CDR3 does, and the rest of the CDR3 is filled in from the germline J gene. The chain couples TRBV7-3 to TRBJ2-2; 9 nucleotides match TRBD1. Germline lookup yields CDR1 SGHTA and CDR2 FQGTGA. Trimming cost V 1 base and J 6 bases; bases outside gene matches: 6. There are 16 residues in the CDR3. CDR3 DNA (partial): TGTGCCAGCAGCTTAAGGGACAGGGTCGGTGCCGGGGAG. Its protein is CASSLRDRVGAGE. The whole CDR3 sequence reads CASSLRDRVGAGELFF.

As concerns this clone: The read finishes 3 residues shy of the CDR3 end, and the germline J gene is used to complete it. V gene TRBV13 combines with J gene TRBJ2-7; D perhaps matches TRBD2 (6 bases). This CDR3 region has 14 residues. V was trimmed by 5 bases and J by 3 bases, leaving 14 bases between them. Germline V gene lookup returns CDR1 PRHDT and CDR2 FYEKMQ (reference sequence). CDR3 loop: CASSPNPSDYEQYF. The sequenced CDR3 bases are TGTGCCAGCAGCCCCAACCCTAGCGACTACGAG. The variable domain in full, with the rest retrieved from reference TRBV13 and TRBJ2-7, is AAGVIQSPRHLIKEKRETATLKCYPIPRHDTVYWYQQGPGQDPQFLISFYEKMQSDKGSIPDRFSAQQFSDYHSELNMSSLELGDSALYFCASSPNPSDYEQYFGPGTRLTVT.

The CDR3 sequence: CASSPRPGGDTGELFF. Incomplete CDR3 DNA: TGTGCCAGCTCACCACGACCCGGGGGGGACACCGGGGAG. The chain couples TRBV18 to TRBJ2-2; 8 bases match TRBD2. The read stops 3 residues short of the end of the CDR3; the missing end is completed from the germline J gene. The CDR3 is made up of 16 amino acids. Germline values: CDR1 KGHSH, CDR2 LQKENI. The V and J ends lost 1 base and 3 bases, in that order; junction bases with no gene match: 4.

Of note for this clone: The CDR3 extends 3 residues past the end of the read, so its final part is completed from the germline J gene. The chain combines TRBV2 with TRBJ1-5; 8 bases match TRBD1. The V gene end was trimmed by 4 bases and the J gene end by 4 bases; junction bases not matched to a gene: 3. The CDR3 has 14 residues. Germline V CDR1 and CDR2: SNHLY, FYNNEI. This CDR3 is CASSGTGYNQPQHF. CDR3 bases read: TGTGCCAGCAGTGGGACAGGGTATAATCAGCCC.

The CDR3 loop is CASSPTSAQETQYF. The CDR3 bases that were read are TGTGCCAGTAGCCCCACTAGCGCCCAAGAGACG. The gene calls are TRBV19 and TRBJ2-3, with 7 bases that match TRBD2. Read sequence stops 3 residues before the CDR3 end, and the germline J gene provides the missing end. This CDR3 has 14 residues. The germline CDR1 and CDR2 sequences are LNHDA and SQIVND (reference sequence).

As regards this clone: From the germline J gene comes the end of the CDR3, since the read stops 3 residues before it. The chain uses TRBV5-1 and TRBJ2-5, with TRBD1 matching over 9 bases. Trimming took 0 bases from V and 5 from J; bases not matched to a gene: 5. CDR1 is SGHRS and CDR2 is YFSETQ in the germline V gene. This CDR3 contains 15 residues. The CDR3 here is CASSLGQGVTETQYF. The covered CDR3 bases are TGCGCCAGCAGCTTGGGACAGGGGGTAACGGAGACC.

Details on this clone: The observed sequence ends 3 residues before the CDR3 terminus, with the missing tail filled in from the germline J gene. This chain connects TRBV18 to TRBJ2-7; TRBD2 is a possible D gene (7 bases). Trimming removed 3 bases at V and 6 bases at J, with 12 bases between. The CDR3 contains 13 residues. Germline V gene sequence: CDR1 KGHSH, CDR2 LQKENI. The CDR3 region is CASSPGGLSEQYF. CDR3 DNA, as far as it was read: TGTGCCAGCTCACCGGGGGGGCTCAGCGAG.

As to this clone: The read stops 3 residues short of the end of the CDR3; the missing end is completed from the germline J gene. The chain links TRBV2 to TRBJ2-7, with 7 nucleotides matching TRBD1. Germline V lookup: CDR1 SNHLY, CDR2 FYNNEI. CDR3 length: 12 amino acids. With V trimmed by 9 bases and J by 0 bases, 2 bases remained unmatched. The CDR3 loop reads CASQGDSYEQYF. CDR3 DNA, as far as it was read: TGTGCCAGTCAGGGGGACTCCTACGAG.

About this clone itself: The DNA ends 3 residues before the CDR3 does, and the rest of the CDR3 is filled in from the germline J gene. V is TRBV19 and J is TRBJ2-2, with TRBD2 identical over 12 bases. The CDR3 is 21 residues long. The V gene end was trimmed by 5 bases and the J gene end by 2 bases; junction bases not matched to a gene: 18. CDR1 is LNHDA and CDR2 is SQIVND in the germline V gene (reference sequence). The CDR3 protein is CASSPRGGPTSGGPNTGELFF. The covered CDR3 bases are TGTGCCAGTAGTCCCAGAGGGGGCCCGACTAGCGGGGGCCCCAACACCGGGGAG.

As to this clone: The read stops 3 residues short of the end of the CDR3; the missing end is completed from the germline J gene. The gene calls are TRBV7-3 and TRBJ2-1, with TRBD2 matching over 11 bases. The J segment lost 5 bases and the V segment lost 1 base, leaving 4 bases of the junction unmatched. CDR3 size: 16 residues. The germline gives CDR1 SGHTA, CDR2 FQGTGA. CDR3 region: CASSLNSGRGHNEQFF. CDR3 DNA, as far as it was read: TGTGCCAGCAGCTTAAATAGCGGGAGGGGCCACAATGAG. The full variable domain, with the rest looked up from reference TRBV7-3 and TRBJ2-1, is GAGVSQTPSNKVTEKGKYVELRCDPISGHTALYWYRQSLGQGPEFLIYFQGTGAADDSGLPNDRFFAVRPEGSVSTLKIQRTERGDSAVYLCASSLNSGRGHNEQFFGPGTRLTVL.

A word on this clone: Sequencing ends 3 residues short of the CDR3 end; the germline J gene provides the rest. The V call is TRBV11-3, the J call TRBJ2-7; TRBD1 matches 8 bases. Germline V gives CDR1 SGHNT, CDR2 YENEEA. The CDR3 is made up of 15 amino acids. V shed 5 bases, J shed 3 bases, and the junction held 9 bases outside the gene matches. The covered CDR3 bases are TGTGCCAGCAGCGATAAGACAGGGGCAGGCTACGAG. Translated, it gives CASSDKTGAGYE. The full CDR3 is CASSDKTGAGYEQYF.

The CDR3 loop reads CASSTRGAITSQETQYF. The part of the CDR3 DNA that was read is TGTGCCAGCAGTACCAGGGGGGCGATTACCTCCCAAGAGACC. The J gene is TRBJ2-5, the V gene TRBV27, with D maybe TRBD1 (7 bases). The CDR3 goes on 3 residues after the read ends, and that part is filled in from the germline J gene. From germline, CDR1 is MNHEY and CDR2 SMNVEV (reference sequence). Trimming cost V 5 bases and J 1 base, with 20 bases left between them. This CDR3 comprises 17 residues.

The CDR3 protein is CASSLTMSGSFNDYTF. Incomplete CDR3 DNA: TGTGCCAGCTCACTCACGATGAGCGGGAGTTTCAATGAC. The chain recombines TRBV18 with TRBJ1-2; unclear D gene. The read terminates 3 residues ahead of where the CDR3 ends, so the germline J gene completes it. CDR1 and CDR2 (germline): KGHSH, LQKENI. The CDR3 runs 16 residues.

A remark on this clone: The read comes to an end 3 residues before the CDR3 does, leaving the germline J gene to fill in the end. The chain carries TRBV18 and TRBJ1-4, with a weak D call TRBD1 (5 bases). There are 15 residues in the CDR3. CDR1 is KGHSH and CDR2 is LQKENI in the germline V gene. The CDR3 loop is CASSTDNPGANVLFF. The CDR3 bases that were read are TGTGCCAGCTCCACAGACAATCCTGGGGCCAACGTA.

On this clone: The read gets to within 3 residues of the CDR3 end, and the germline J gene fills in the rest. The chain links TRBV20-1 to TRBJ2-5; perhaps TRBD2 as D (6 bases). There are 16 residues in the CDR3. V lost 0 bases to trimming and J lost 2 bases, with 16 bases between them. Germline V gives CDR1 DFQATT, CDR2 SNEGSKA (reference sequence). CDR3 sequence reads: CSARDLGRGSQETQYF. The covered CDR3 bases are TGCAGTGCTAGAGACCTAGGGCGGGGCAGTCAAGAGACC.

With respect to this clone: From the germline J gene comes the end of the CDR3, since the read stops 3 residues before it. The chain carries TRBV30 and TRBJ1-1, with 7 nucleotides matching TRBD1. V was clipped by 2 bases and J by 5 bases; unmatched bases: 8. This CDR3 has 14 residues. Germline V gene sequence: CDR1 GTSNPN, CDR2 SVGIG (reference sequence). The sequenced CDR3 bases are TGTGCCTGGAGTCGGGACAGCATAATTACTGAA. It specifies CAWSRDSIITE. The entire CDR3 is CAWSRDSIITEAFF.

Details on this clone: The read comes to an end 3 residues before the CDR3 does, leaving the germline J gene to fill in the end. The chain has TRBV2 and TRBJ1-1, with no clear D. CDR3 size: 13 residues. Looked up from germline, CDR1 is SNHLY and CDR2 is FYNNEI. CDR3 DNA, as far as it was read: TGTGCCAGCAGTGATACCGGACTCCGCGGA. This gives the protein CASSDTGLRG. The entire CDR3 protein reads CASSDTGLRGAFF.

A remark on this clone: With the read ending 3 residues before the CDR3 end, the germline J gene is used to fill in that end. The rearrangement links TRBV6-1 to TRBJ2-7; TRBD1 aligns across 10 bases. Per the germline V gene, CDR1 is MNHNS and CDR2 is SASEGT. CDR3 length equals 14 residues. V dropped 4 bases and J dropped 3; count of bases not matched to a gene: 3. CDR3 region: CASSGGTGVYEQYF. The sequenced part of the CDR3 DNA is TGTGCCAGCAGTGGGGGGACAGGGGTCTACGAG.

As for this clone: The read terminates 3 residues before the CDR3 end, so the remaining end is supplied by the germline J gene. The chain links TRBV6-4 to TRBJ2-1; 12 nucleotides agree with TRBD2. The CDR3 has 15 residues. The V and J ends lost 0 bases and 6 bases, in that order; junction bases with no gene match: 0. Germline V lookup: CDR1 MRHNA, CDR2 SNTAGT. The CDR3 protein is CASSDSGLAGNEQFF. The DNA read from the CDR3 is TGTGCCAGCAGTGACTCGGGACTAGCGGGCAATGAG.

The CDR3 loop is CASRTFRGNYEQYF. The CDR3 bases that were read are TGTGCCAGCAGAACCTTCAGGGGGAACTACGAG. V and J are TRBV6-2 or TRBV6-3 and TRBJ2-7; TRBD1 matches at 7 bases. The observed sequence ends 3 residues before the CDR3 terminus, with the missing tail filled in from the germline J gene. V lost 6 bases to trimming and J lost 3 bases; unmatched junction nucleotides: 8. Germline CDR1 is MNHEY and CDR2 is SVGEGT. CDR3 length equals 14 residues.

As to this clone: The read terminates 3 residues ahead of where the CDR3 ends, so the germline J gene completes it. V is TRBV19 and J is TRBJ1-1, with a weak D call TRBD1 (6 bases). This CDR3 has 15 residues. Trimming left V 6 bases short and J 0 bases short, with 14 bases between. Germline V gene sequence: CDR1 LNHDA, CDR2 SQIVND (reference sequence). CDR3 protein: CASSPKDSLNTEAFF. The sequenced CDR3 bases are TGTGCCAGTAGCCCGAAGGACAGCCTGAACACTGAA.

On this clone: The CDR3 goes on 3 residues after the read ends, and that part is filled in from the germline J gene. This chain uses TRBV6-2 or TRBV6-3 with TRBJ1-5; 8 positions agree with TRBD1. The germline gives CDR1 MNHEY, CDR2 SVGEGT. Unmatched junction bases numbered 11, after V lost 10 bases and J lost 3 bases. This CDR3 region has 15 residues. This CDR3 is CATWTGTGFNQPQHF. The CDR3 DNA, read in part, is TGTGCCACCTGGACCGGGACAGGTTTCAATCAGCCC.

The sequenced part of the CDR3 DNA is TGTGCCAGCTCCCGGGACAGGGCGGCTTGGGAGACG. Residues: CASSRDRAAWET. The CDR3 in its entirety is CASSRDRAAWETQYF. The chain links TRBV18 to TRBJ2-3; 9 bases map to TRBD1. The read halts 3 residues ahead of the CDR3 end, with the missing end drawn from the germline J gene. The length of the CDR3 is 15 residues. CDR1 is KGHSH and CDR2 is LQKENI in the germline V gene.

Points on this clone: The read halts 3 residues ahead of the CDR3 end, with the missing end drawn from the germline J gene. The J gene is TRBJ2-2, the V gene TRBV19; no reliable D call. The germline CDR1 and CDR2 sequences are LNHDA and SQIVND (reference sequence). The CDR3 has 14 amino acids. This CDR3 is CASQMSSYNSPLFF. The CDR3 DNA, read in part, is TGTGCCAGTCAAATGAGCTCCTATAATTCACCG.

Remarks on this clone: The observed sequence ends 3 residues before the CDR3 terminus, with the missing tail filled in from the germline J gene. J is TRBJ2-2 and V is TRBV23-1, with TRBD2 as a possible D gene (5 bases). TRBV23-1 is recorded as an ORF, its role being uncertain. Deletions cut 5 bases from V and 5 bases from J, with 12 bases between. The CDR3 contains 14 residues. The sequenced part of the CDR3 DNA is TGCGCCAGCAGTTTCCCGGGGTCTACCGGGGAG. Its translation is CASSFPGSTGE. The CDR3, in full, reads CASSFPGSTGELFF.